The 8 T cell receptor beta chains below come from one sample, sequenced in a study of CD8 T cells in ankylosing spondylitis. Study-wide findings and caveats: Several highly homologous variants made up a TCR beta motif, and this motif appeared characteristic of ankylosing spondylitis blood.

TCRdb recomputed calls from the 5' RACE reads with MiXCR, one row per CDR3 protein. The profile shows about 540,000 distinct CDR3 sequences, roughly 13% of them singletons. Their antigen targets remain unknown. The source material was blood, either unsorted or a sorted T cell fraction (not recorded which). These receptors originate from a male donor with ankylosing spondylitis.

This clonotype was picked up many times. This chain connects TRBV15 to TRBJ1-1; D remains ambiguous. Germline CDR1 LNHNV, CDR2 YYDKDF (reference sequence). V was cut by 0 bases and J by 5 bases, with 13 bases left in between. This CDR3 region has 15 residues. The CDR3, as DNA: TGTGCCACCAGCAGAGAACCAGGCCTGGGTACTGAAGCTTTCTTT. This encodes CATSREPGLGTEAFF.

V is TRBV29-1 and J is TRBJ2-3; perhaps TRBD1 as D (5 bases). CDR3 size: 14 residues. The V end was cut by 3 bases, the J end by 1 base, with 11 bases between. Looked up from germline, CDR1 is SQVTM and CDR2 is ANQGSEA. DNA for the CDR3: TGCAGCGTTGAGGGGCATCGTGGCACAGATACGCAGTATTTT. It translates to CSVEGHRGTDTQYF.

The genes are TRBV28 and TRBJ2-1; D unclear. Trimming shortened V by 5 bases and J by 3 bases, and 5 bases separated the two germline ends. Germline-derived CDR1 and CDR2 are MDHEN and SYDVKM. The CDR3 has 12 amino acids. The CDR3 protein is CASSPHYNEQFF. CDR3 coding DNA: TGTGCCAGCAGTCCTCACTACAATGAGCAGTTCTTC.

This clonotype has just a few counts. The CDR3 nucleotides read TGCGCCAGCAGCTTGGACTGGGCGGGAGCGGGAGATACGCAGTATTTT. It translates to CASSLDWAGAGDTQYF. The chain combines TRBV5-1 with TRBJ2-3, with 7 bases aligning to TRBD2. The ends lost 0 bases at V and 5 bases at J; junction bases unmatched: 9. The CDR3 loop spans 16 amino acids. Per germline, CDR1 SGHRS and CDR2 YFSETQ.

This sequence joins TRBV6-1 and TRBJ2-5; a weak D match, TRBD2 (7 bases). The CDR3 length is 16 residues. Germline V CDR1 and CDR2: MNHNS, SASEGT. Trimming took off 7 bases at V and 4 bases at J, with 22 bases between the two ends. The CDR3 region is CASTVAGPGGSETQYF. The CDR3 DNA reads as TGTGCCAGCACCGTAGCGGGTCCCGGGGGCTCAGAGACCCAGTACTTC.

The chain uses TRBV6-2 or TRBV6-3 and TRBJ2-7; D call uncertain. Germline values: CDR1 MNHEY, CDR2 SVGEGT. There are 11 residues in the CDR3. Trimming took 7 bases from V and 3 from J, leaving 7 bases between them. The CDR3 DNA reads TGTGCCAGCACCAACGACTACGAGCAGTACGTC. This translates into CASTNDYEQYV.

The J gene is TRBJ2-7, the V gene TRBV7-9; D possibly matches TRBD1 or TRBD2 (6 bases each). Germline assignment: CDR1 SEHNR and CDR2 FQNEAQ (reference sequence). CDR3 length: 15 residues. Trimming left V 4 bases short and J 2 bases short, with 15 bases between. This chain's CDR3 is CASSSGGDKPYEQYV. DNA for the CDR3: TGTGCCAGCAGCTCCGGAGGGGACAAGCCCTACGAGCAGTACGTC.

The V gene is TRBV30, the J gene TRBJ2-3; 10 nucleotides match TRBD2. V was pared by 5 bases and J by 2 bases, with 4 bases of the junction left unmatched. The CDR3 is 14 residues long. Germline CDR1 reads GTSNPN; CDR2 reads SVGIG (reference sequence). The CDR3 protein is CAWGTSANTDTQYF. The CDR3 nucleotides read TGTGCCTGGGGGACTAGCGCGAACACAGATACGCAGTATTTT.